These 15 T cell receptor beta chains were all obtained from the same sample, sequenced in a study of CD8+ T cells in alopecia areata (dated by TCRdb to 2017 to 2018). Library method: the immunoSEQ multiplex PCR assay. To provide template for TCR sequencing, every sample had RNA extracted and reverse transcribed into cDNA. This is the immuneACCESS table as TCRdb keeps it, with only in-frame sequences that have V and J called. A part of the clones is gone; compared with another copy, unresolved V genes explain less than half, and the rest is unexplained. For this sample the table gives 150,000 to 250,000 clones, of which 50% to 60% were detected only once. The biggest ten clones account for less than 3.5% of the sample. Interpreted using the paper, the time point label stands for: more than three weeks on oral tofacitinib. In light of the paper, this sample's treatment or condition label describes: oral pan-JAK inhibitor, 5-10 mg twice daily.

The sequencing here drew on CD4+ T cells sorted from blood, taken at week 4, from a patient treated with tofacitinib. These receptors originate from a human donor with alopecia areata.

The CDR3 reads CASSAAGGLETQYF. The CDR3 bases are TGTGCCAGCAGCGCCGCCGGGGGGCTAGAGACCCAGTACTTC. The chain couples TRBV7-3 to TRBJ2-5, with D tentatively TRBD2 (7 bases). CDR3 length equals 14 residues. The V and J ends lost 5 bases and 4 bases respectively, with 14 bases between them. Germline CDR1 SGHTA, CDR2 FQGTGA.

The J gene is TRBJ1-3, the V gene TRBV30; D gene ambiguous. Trimming cost V 4 bases and J 0 bases, with 4 bases left between them. This CDR3 has 12 residues. Germline V gives CDR1 GTSNPN, CDR2 SVGIG (reference sequence). The CDR3 sequence: CAWTISGNTIYF. CDR3 DNA sequence: TGTGCCTGGACCATCTCTGGAAACACCATATATTTT.

The chain joins TRBV30 to TRBJ2-5; D might be TRBD1 (6 bases). Germline CDR1 reads GTSNPN; CDR2 reads SVGIG (reference sequence). This CDR3 region has 11 residues. V was cut by 5 bases and J by 5 bases, with 9 bases left in between. CDR3 amino acids: CAWGGQETQYF. For the CDR3, the DNA is TGTGCCTGGGGGGGCCAGGAGACCCAGTACTTC. Complete variable domain (other parts from reference TRBV30 and TRBJ2-5): SQTIHQWPATLVQPVGSPLSLECTVEGTSNPNLYWYRQAAGRGLQLLFYSVGIGQISSEVPQNLSASRPQDRQFILSSKKLLLSDSGFYLCAWGGQETQYFGPGTRLLVL.

This chain links TRBV27 with TRBJ2-7; D perhaps matches TRBD1 (5 bases). CDR1 is MNHEY and CDR2 is SMNVEV in the germline V gene (reference sequence). With 4 bases removed from V and 2 bases from J, the gap between germline ends came to 18 bases. The CDR3 sequence is 16 residues long. CDR3 DNA: TGTGCCAGCAGTTCGCTTCGACAGAAAAACCCCTACGAGCAGTACTTC. It specifies CASSSLRQKNPYEQYF.

This clone was seen a handful of times. This rearrangement joins TRBV29-1 to TRBJ1-1, with TRBD1 identical over 9 bases. In germline, CDR1 is SQVTM, CDR2 ANQGSEA. This CDR3 has 13 residues. The J segment lost 5 bases and the V segment lost 5 bases, leaving 6 bases of the junction unmatched. This CDR3 is CSVRTGVGTEAFF. CDR3 coding DNA: TGCAGCGTTCGGACAGGGGTTGGAACTGAAGCTTTCTTT.

The chain links TRBV5-1 to TRBJ2-1, with 7 nucleotides matching TRBD2. This CDR3 contains 13 residues. J lost 5 bases, V lost 2 bases, and 1 base had no gene match. Germline CDR1 reads SGHRS; CDR2 reads YFSETQ. CDR3 bases: TGCGCCAGCAGCTTCACTAGCGACAATGAGCAGTTCTTC. This gives the protein CASSFTSDNEQFF.

Here the CDR3 DNA reads TGTGCCTGGTGGTCAAGAGCTAACTATGGCTACACCTTC. It translates to CAWWSRANYGYTF. The chain has TRBV30 and TRBJ1-2; the D is unclear. CDR3 length: 13 residues. Trimming took 5 bases from V and 0 from J, leaving 10 bases between them. The germline CDR1 and CDR2 sequences are GTSNPN and SVGIG (reference sequence).

The chain has TRBV2 and TRBJ1-2; no clear D. This CDR3 comprises 13 residues. V was cut by 2 bases and J by 4 bases, with 8 bases left in between. CDR1 is SNHLY, CDR2 FYNNEI, per germline. CDR3 coding DNA: TGTGCCAGCAGTGAAAGGTCTGGCTATGGCTACACCTTC. This translates into CASSERSGYGYTF.

The chain recombines TRBV28 with TRBJ1-1, with D possibly being TRBD1 (5 bases). The CDR3 totals 14 residues. Trimming pared 5 bases from V and 0 bases from J, leaving 10 bases between. Germline lookup yields CDR1 MDHEN and CDR2 SYDVKM. CDR3 loop: CASSPGILNTEAFF. DNA for the CDR3: TGTGCCAGCAGTCCAGGGATACTGAACACTGAAGCTTTCTTT.

A few counts support this clone. The CDR3 reads CASSSGTGVSHEQFF. For the CDR3, the DNA is TGTGCCAGCAGCTCCGGGACAGGGGTTTCCCATGAGCAGTTCTTC. V and J are TRBV7-2 and TRBJ2-1; TRBD1 matches at 10 bases. The V and J ends lost 4 bases and 8 bases, in that order; junction bases with no gene match: 8. The CDR3 runs to 15 residues. The germline CDR1 and CDR2 sequences are SGHTA and FQGNSA.

The chain uses TRBV6-6 and TRBJ2-7; 9 bases are a match to TRBD1. This CDR3 is built from 15 residues. CDR1 is MNHNY, CDR2 SVGAGI, per germline (reference sequence). Unmatched junction bases numbered 4, after V lost 2 bases and J lost 2 bases. DNA of the CDR3: TGTGCCAGCAGTTACCGGGACAGGGATGCCTACGAGCAGTACTTC. Protein sequence: CASSYRDRDAYEQYF.

The chain links TRBV10-3 to TRBJ1-1; D perhaps matches TRBD1 (5 bases). Germline CDR1 is ENHRY and CDR2 is SYGVKD. The CDR3 loop spans 13 amino acids. V was cut by 8 bases and J by 1 base, with 11 bases left in between. CDR3 nucleotides: TGTGCCATCTCCGGGGCACAGAACACTGAAGCTTTCTTT. This codes for CAISGAQNTEAFF.

This clone has a handful of counts. This chain connects TRBV19 to TRBJ2-3; 7 nucleotides match TRBD2. Germline V gene lookup returns CDR1 LNHDA and CDR2 SQIVND (reference sequence). With V trimmed by 6 bases and J by 1 base, 4 bases remained unmatched. The CDR3 length is 14 residues. The CDR3 reads CASRPGGRTDTQYF. The CDR3 nucleotides read TGTGCCAGTAGGCCGGGGGGACGCACAGATACGCAGTATTTT.

V and J are TRBV6-6 and TRBJ2-1, with D maybe TRBD1 (5 bases). Germline CDR1 and CDR2: MNHNY and SVGAGI (reference sequence). Between the trimmed V and J ends, which lost 6 bases and 0 bases, there was a span of 12 bases. CDR3 length: 15 residues. The CDR3 here is CASRDDRLSYNEQFF. The CDR3 DNA is TGTGCCAGCAGGGACGACAGACTCTCCTACAATGAGCAGTTCTTC.

The gene calls are TRBV15 and TRBJ2-4, with 7 bases lining up with TRBD1. The CDR3 loop spans 13 amino acids. Germline V lookup: CDR1 LNHNV, CDR2 YYDKDF (reference sequence). V was clipped by 5 bases and J by 6 bases; unmatched bases: 4. CDR3 loop: CATSPGQINIQYF. The DNA for the CDR3 is TGTGCCACCAGCCCGGGACAGATAAACATTCAGTACTTC.